These T cell receptor beta chains were read from a single sample in a study of shared clonotypes between healthy human individuals. The repertoire was sequenced with immunoSEQ multiplex PCR; TCRdb's copy has only in-frame clones and lacks some. The profile shows over 1.5 million clones, 95% to 99% of them singletons. Specimen: naive CD4+ T cells sorted from blood. All receptors come from a man aged 25-45 years in good health. The conserved cysteine and the conserved F or W are not part of the CDR3 here.

V gene,CDR3 protein
TRBV5-5,ASSLGGQFFQETQY
TRBV27,ASSDRAQNGYT
TRBV13,ASSPTDRGSTDTQY
TRBV6-1,ASSKQDNYGYT
TRBV5-5,ASSLINLNYGYT
TRBV11-2,ASSQGTWGYEQY
TRBV7-7,ASSLRDDNNEQF
TRBV9,ASSVGDRFYEQY
TRBV7-6,ASSLSPGMNTEAF
TRBV10-1,ASSEVGTGSYEQY
TRBV10-3,ASARPGGSGEKLF
TRBV29-1,SVDGSAGIRNEQF
TRBV19,ASSMASHNEQF
TRBV10-1,ASSGQTKPGQAINTGELF
TRBV11-3,ASSGGSGEQF
TRBV28,ASSSKYRRVGNSNQPQH
TRBV28,ASSLGGGGYEQY
TRBV6-5,ASSKTGARDYT
TRBV7-8,ASSLGGRSLGANVLT
TRBV28,ASSLRPGRSYGYT
TRBV7-3,ASSLMLRETQY
TRBV6-5,ASSQQGSGANVLT
TRBV9,ASSVVPARNTEAF
TRBV28,ASSPRTWRGWSNQPQH
TRBV29-1,SVVAGGRNTDTQY
TRBV7-2,ASSLARWGETQY
TRBV2,ASRSSGNTEAF
TRBV20-1,SALQRYEQY
TRBV6-5,ATKTYSGFSYEQY
TRBV14,ASSQGGGYGYT
TRBV5-1,ASSRLGGPSTDTQY
TRBV6-5,ASSLLPGQGGDYT
TRBV7-2,ASSLVRLADRTDTQY
TRBV4-1,ASSQEKGGELEKLF
TRBV28,ASSVQGLHQPQH
TRBV5-1,ASSLAGEQY
TRBV4-1,ASSQGVQVSYNEQF
TRBV28,ASSLQGADTEAF
TRBV9,ASSVGMLDSQETQY